A single sample is the source of the 3 T cell receptor beta chains below, sequenced in a study of blood T cell repertoires in COVID-19. TCRdb's copy holds only in-frame clones and misses some; the assay was immunoSEQ multiplex PCR. Among roughly 380,000 clones listed, 81% were seen once. Sequencing used peripheral blood. The origin of the receptors is a human donor with acute or convalescent COVID-19. The donor label of this sample is uncertain.

The chain couples TRBV12-3 or TRBV12-4 to TRBJ1-1; D gene unclear. CDR3 length: 13 amino acids. V was shortened by 6 bases and J by 6 bases, with 14 bases between the two germline ends. The CDR3 coding sequence is TGTGCCAGCAGCCCCCGCGTAGTCGCTGAAGCTTTCTTT. Translation gives CASSPRVVAEAFF.

V usage is TRBV6-5 and J usage is TRBJ1-5; D is undetermined. V was pared by 5 bases and J by 0 bases, with 11 bases between. Per germline, CDR1 MNHEY and CDR2 SVGAGI. This CDR3 has 15 amino acids. The CDR3 DNA follows: TGTGCCAGCAGTACAAGTCGGGGTAGCAATCAGCCCCAGCATTTT. Protein: CASSTSRGSNQPQHF.

This chain joins TRBV6-5 and TRBJ2-3; 7 bases match TRBD1. This CDR3 spans 14 amino acids. J lost 2 bases, V lost 4 bases, and 3 bases had no gene match. The germline gives CDR1 MNHEY, CDR2 SVGAGI. DNA for the CDR3: TGTGCCAGCAGTTCAACAGGGGCCACAGATACGCAGTATTTT. It is translated as CASSSTGATDTQYF.